There are a few counts of the clone carrying this TCR beta chain. The antigen is not known. Trimming shortened V by 2 bases and J by 7 bases, and 11 bases separated the two germline ends. The germline V gene encodes CDR1 MNHEY and CDR2 SVGEGT. There are 13 residues in the CDR3. The investigators amplified TCR beta CDR3 regions from RNA transcripts. RT-PCR in the first round (using the HTBI primer set) targeted the TCR CDR3. TCRdb used MiXCR to reprocess the multiplex PCR reads, holding one entry per CDR3 protein. This sample has 500,000 or so distinct CDR3 sequences; about 16% occur once, and the top ten carry around 28%. This entry is derived from a study of T cells in Graves' hyperthyroidism and ophthalmopathy. PBMCs were derived from about 10 ml fresh peripheral blood. Study outcomes and limitations: Model predictions of ophthalmopathy came a median approximately 6.8 months before onset. Using 13 V-J features, a model discriminated ophthalmopathy from stable hyperthyroidism. Researchers found most expanded thyroid clonotypes above 0.001 in blood as well.

This clonotype originated in a woman aged 30 to 39 with Graves' ophthalmopathy. The chain couples TRBV6-2 or TRBV6-3 to TRBJ1-2; D may be TRBD1 (6 bases). Sequenced: blood. DNA for the CDR3: TGTGCCAGCAGTTACGCAGGGGACGGTGGCTACACCTTC. This encodes CASSYAGDGGYTF.